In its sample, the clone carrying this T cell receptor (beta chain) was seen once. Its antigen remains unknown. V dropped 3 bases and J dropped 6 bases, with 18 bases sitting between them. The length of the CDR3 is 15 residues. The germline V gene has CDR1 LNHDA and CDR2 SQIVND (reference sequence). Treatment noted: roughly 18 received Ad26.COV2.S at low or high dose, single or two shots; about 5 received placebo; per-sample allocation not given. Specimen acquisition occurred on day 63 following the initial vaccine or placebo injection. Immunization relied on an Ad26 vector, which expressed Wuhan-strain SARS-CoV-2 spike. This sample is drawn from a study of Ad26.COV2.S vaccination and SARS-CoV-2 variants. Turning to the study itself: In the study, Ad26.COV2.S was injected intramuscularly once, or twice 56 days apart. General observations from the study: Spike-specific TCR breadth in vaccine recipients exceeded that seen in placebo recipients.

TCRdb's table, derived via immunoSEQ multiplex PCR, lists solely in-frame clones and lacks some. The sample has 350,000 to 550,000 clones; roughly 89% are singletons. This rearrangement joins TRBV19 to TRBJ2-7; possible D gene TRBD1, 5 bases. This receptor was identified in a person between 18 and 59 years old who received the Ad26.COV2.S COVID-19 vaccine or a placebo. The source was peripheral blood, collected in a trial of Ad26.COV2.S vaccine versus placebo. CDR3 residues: CASSIGPPPGSEQYV. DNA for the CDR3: TGTGCCAGTAGTATTGGTCCCCCTCCAGGGTCCGAGCAGTACGTC.